The following is a T cell receptor beta chain sequence with its context. The data are from a study of cytomegalovirus exposure and HLA in healthy donors. PCR involved 60 Vbeta and 13 Jbeta primers. The repertoire was sequenced with immunoSEQ multiplex PCR; TCRdb's copy has only in-frame clones and lacks some. The sample features 45,000 or so clones, with 17% in its top ten. The TCR originated in a male donor in good health and CMV-seronegative. Sequenced material: PBMCs.

The CDR3 reads CASSLDGVGSPLHF. In DNA, the CDR3 is TGTGCCAGCAGCTTAGACGGGGTAGGTTCACCCCTCCACTTT. The chain links TRBV7-9 to TRBJ1-6; D remains unclear. The germline CDR1 and CDR2 sequences are SEHNR and FQNEAQ (reference sequence). This CDR3 has 14 residues. V lost 1 base, J lost 9 bases, and 10 bases lay in between.